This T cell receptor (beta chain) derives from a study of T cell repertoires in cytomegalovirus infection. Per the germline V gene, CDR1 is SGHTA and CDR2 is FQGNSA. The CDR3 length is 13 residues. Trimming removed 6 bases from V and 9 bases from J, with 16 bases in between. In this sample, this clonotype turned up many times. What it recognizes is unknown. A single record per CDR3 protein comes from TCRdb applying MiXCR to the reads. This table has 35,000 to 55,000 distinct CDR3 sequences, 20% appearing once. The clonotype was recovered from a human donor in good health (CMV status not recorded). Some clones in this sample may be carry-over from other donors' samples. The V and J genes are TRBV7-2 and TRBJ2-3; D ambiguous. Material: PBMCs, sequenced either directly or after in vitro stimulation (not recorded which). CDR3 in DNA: TGTGCCAGCAGTTCGACCCTGGAAGGCACGCAGTATTTT. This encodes CASSSTLEGTQYF.